The sample holds a few counts of the clone carrying this T cell receptor beta chain. Its antigen is as yet unknown. After constant-region reverse-primer amplification, full-length variable regions underwent semi-nested PCR with Nested Universal Primer A. TCRdb redid the calling of the 5' RACE reads with MiXCR, one entry per CDR3 protein. The data hold just under 65,000 distinct CDR3 sequences, with roughly 22% observed a single time. Germline V lookup: CDR1 MGHRA, CDR2 YSYEKL. The CDR3 has 15 amino acids. Trimming left V 0 bases short and J 4 bases short, with 11 bases between. Notes on the study in general: Tumor memory CD4+ T cell TCR gene usage was found to cluster with blood and lymph node memory CD4+ cells and with lymph node naive CD4+ cells. Larger-cohort validation covered only one TCR beta V-J rearrangement. Tumor Treg TCRs overlapped most with tumor naive CD4+ cells.

This chain links TRBV4-1 with TRBJ2-3; D is ambiguous. The sequence came from a female donor with breast cancer. The source material was memory CD4+ T cells sorted from a lymph node. Subset: memory CD4+ T cells, CD4+CD45RO+CD25-. CDR3 residues: CASSQEGYNPDTQYF. The CDR3 bases are TGCGCCAGCAGCCAAGAGGGTTATAACCCAGATACGCAGTATTTT.